These 18 T cell receptor beta chains were sequenced from one sample in a study of molecular identifiers for immune sequencing clone quantification. Via MiXCR, TCRdb re-called the PCR reads, giving one row per CDR3 protein. The top ten hold about 6.4% of the sample, which has 15,000 to 20,000 distinct CDR3 sequences, about a fifth seen once. The source material was naive CD8+ T cells from blood, with Jurkat cell RNA spiked in. Specified subset: FACS-sorted CD8+CD4-CCR7+CD45RA+ naive T cells. These receptors came from a human donor in good health. Some libraries in this study had Jurkat cell RNA spiked in.

On this clonotype itself: An end of the junction does not agree with germline; a read error may underlie this. The chain has TRBV20-1 and TRBJ2-3; 13 bases match TRBD2. Looked up from germline, CDR1 is DFQATT and CDR2 is SNEGSKA (reference sequence). This CDR3 contains 16 residues. CDR3 residues: CGARGLAGESADTQYF. The CDR3 DNA reads TGCGGTGCTAGAGGACTAGCGGGAGAAAGCGCAGATACGCAGTATTTT.

This clonotype was observed many times. The chain is built from TRBV7-2 and TRBJ2-1; D may be TRBD1 (6 bases). The V end lost 4 bases, the J end lost 7 bases, and 14 bases lay between the germline ends. The germline V gene encodes CDR1 SGHTA and CDR2 FQGNSA. The CDR3 is made up of 14 amino acids. The CDR3 here is CASSWVGQINEQFF. CDR3 sequence (DNA): TGTGCCAGCAGCTGGGTAGGACAGATTAATGAGCAGTTCTTC.

Note on this clonotype: Its ends do not fully match the called genes, so a read error is possible. The V call is TRBV7-9, the J call TRBJ2-3; a possible D gene is TRBD1 (5 bases). This CDR3 is built from 16 residues. Per germline, CDR1 SEHNR and CDR2 FQNEAQ (reference sequence). The CDR3 loop reads CASSFSAADTTDTQCF. DNA for the CDR3: TGTGCCAGCAGCTTCTCCGCGGCGGACACCACAGATACGCAGTGTTTT. The full variable domain, with the rest looked up from reference TRBV7-9 and TRBJ2-3, is DTGVSQNPRHKITKRGQNVTFRCDPISEHNRLYWYRQTLGQGPEFLTYFQNEAQLEKSRLLSDRFSAERPKGSFSTLEIQRTEQGDSAMYLCASSFSAADTTDTQCFGPGTRLTVL.

To note about this clonotype: This may be a read error, as it is one base from a much larger clone. The genes are TRBV7-9 and TRBJ1-1; TRBD1 might be the D (6 bases). This CDR3 is 13 amino acids long. The germline gives CDR1 SEHNR, CDR2 FQNEAQ (reference sequence). The CDR3 spells CASSLGTANEVFF. CDR3 nucleotide sequence: TGTGCCAGCAGCTTAGGGACAGCAAATGAAGTTTTCTTT.

This clonotype appeared many times. The rearrangement joins TRBV29-1 to TRBJ2-2; D gene ambiguous. Germline CDR1 is SQVTM and CDR2 is ANQGSEA. V was shortened by 5 bases and J by 2 bases, with 6 bases between the two germline ends. This CDR3 comprises 12 residues. This chain's CDR3 is CSVWKNTGELFF. In DNA, the CDR3 is TGCAGCGTTTGGAAAAACACCGGGGAGCTGTTTTTT.

Note on this clonotype: At one end the junction does not follow the germline gene, possibly because of a read error. The chain links TRBV6-1 to TRBJ2-2; 9 bases fit TRBD1. The CDR3 spans 15 residues. Germline-derived CDR1 and CDR2 are MNHNS and SASEGT. CDR3 bases: TGTGCCAGCCGTGATACCGGGACAGGGACCGGGGAGCTGTTTTTT. Translating it yields CASRDTGTGTGELFF.

Note on this clonotype: A much bigger clone sits one base away, suggesting this may be a read error. The V gene is TRBV28, the J gene TRBJ2-7; the D gene is possibly TRBD1 (6 bases). Germline CDR1 is MDHEN and CDR2 is SYDVKM. The CDR3 extends over 14 amino acids. The CDR3 bases are TGTGCCAGCTGTTTACGGGACAACTCCTACGAGCAGTACTTC. Its translation: CASCLRDNSYEQYF.

This clonotype was seen repeatedly, ten times or more. The chain joins TRBV28 to TRBJ1-4; 8 bases fit TRBD1. V shed 4 bases, J shed 0 bases, and the junction held 4 bases outside the gene matches. There are 16 residues in the CDR3. The germline CDR1 and CDR2 sequences are MDHEN and SYDVKM. In nucleotides, the CDR3 is TGTGCCAGCAGTTCCTACAGGGGGGCAACTAATGAAAAACTGTTTTTT. Translated, it gives CASSSYRGATNEKLFF.

By share, this clonotype ranks as medium-sized. CDR3 nucleotides: TGCGCCAGCAGCGTCGACAGTCGCCCCTACGAGCAGTACTTC. Translating gives CASSVDSRPYEQYF. The V gene is TRBV5-1, the J gene TRBJ2-7; D perhaps matches TRBD1 (5 bases). The V gene's germline CDR1 is SGHRS and CDR2 YFSETQ. Trimming stripped 4 bases from V and 2 bases from J, with 13 bases between. The CDR3 length is 14 residues.

This clonotype was counted many times. The chain joins TRBV7-6 to TRBJ2-5; 8 bases align to TRBD2. V trimming: 6 bases; J trimming: 5 bases; junction bases outside the gene matches: 5. The CDR3 extends over 13 amino acids. Germline CDR1 and CDR2: SGHVS and FNYEAQ. This chain's CDR3 is CASRPAGVETQYF. The CDR3 DNA is TGTGCCAGCAGACCAGCGGGAGTTGAGACCCAGTACTTC. The full variable domain, rest sourced from reference TRBV7-6 and TRBJ2-5, is GAGVSQSPRYKVTKRGQDVALRCDPISGHVSLYWYRQALGQGPEFLTYFNYEAQQDKSGLPNDRFSAERPEGSISTLTIQRTEQRDSAMYRCASRPAGVETQYFGPGTRLLVL.

The chain employs TRBV19 and TRBJ1-5; possible D gene TRBD1, 5 bases. Deletions cut 4 bases from V and 1 base from J, with 14 bases between. The V gene's germline CDR1 is LNHDA and CDR2 SQIVND (reference sequence). The CDR3 has 16 residues. As DNA, the CDR3 is TGTGCCAGTAGTACCCCGGGGGAGAGAAGCAATCAGCCCCAGCATTTT. It is translated as CASSTPGERSNQPQHF.

In this sample, this clonotype turned up many times. This rearrangement joins TRBV10-1 to TRBJ2-1; a weak D match, TRBD2 (6 bases). The CDR3 spans 13 residues. Germline CDR1 reads WNHNN; CDR2 reads SYGVQD (reference sequence). Trimming cost V 0 bases and J 7 bases, with 7 bases left between them. CDR3 sequence (DNA): TGCGCCAGCAGTGAGTCGAGCGGGAATGAGCAGTTCTTC. Translating gives CASSESSGNEQFF.

At least ten counts were recorded for this clonotype. The CDR3 region is CASSTNSWAYEQYF. The CDR3 DNA reads TGTGCCAGCAGCACCAACTCTTGGGCCTACGAGCAGTACTTC. V is TRBV7-2 and J is TRBJ2-7; D gene unclear. This CDR3 is 14 amino acids long. CDR1 SGHTA and CDR2 FQGNSA come from the germline V gene. V was trimmed by 5 bases and J by 2 bases, leaving 13 bases between them.

Ten or more counts support this clonotype. The chain uses TRBV7-9 and TRBJ1-6, with unresolved D. CDR3 length: 15 residues. V was shortened by 1 base and J by 10 bases, with 14 bases between the two germline ends. The germline V gene has CDR1 SEHNR and CDR2 FQNEAQ (reference sequence). The CDR3 DNA is TGTGCCAGCAGCTTAGGGTCCCGCGGGGTATCACCCCTCCACTTT. Protein product: CASSLGSRGVSPLHF.

Concerning this clonotype: This may come from a read error, since a much larger clone is one base off. The rearrangement links TRBV7-8 to TRBJ2-1, with D perhaps TRBD2 (5 bases). CDR3 length: 14 amino acids. CDR1 is SGHVS, CDR2 FQNEAQ, per germline. V was clipped by 5 bases and J by 2 bases, with 10 bases between them. CDR3 amino acids: CASSRLTAYNEQFF. Written as DNA, the CDR3 is TGTGCCAGCAGCCGACTAACGGCCTACAATGAGCAGTTCTTC.

This clonotype is judged medium-sized (0.01 to 0.1%). The chain combines TRBV27 with TRBJ2-1; 7 positions match TRBD1. This CDR3 contains 14 residues. CDR1 is MNHEY, CDR2 SMNVEV, per germline (reference sequence). J was trimmed by 9 bases and V by 2 bases; bases with no gene match: 7. CDR3 nucleotides: TGTGCCAGCAGTTTAGGGGTCTACAGGGGTGAGCAGTTCTTC. Translation gives CASSLGVYRGEQFF.

The V and J genes are TRBV28 and TRBJ2-1; 7 bases match TRBD1. The CDR3 length is 16 residues. Germline lookup yields CDR1 MDHEN and CDR2 SYDVKM. Germline trimming cut 4 bases from V and 12 bases from J; bases unmatched to any gene: 18. The CDR3 sequence: CASSSYPGQAVEVQFF. The CDR3 nucleotides are TGTGCCAGCAGTTCCTATCCCGGACAGGCGGTAGAAGTGCAGTTCTTC.

To note about this clonotype: A much larger clone sits a single nucleotide away, making a read error possible. The V gene is TRBV7-6, the J gene TRBJ2-7; D gene unclear. The CDR3 is made up of 14 amino acids. Germline CDR1 SGHVS, CDR2 FNYEAQ. CDR3 in amino acids: CASRLEARPYEQYF. The CDR3 DNA is TGTGCCAGCCGCTTAGAGGCGCGACCCTACGAGCAGTACTTC.